Listed below are T cell receptor beta chains from one sample, sequenced in a study of T cell responses to AZD1222 COVID-19 vaccine. Measured with immunoSEQ multiplex PCR; TCRdb has only the in-frame clones, and not every one. Here the sample spans roughly 42,000 clones, 60% to 85% being singletons. Here the sequenced sample was peripheral blood, taken on day 0 of AZD1222 vaccination. These receptor sequences come from an adult in good health. Each CDR3 is given with its conserved first and last residue. Each record gives: J gene, V gene, D gene, CDR3 protein. The D gene is left open where the match is weak.

TRBJ2-3	TRBV9	NA	CASSITVETDTQYF
TRBJ1-1	TRBV6-5	TRBD1	CASRRTGTGETEAFF
TRBJ2-3	TRBV18	NA	CASSPPGTSGDTQYF
TRBJ1-2	TRBV6-2/TRBV6-3	NA	CASSYFRGGSGYTF
TRBJ2-3	TRBV12-3/TRBV12-4	NA	CASSQEGYTQYF
TRBJ1-2	TRBV6-5	TRBD1	CASSYGGTGNYGYTF
TRBJ2-3	TRBV6-2/TRBV6-3	TRBD2	CASSGASGLTDTQYF
TRBJ1-5	TRBV6-2/TRBV6-3	TRBD1	CASSSGQGAIYSNQPQHF
TRBJ1-6	TRBV7-8	NA	CASSPPGTANSPLHF
TRBJ1-2	TRBV5-6	NA	CASSLVAGTYGYTF
TRBJ1-5	TRBV28	NA	CASSLTRTGNQPQHF
TRBJ2-3	TRBV6-5	NA	CASSRGATQYF
TRBJ2-1	TRBV7-3	NA	CASSLSGGSYNEQFF
TRBJ2-7	TRBV5-1	TRBD1	CASSLLGQGTYEQYF
TRBJ1-4	TRBV7-9	NA	CASSLGILRGEKLFF
TRBJ1-2	TRBV2	NA	CASSAYRANYGYTF
TRBJ1-1	TRBV25-1	NA	CASSESRMGLAFF
TRBJ2-2	TRBV5-1	NA	CASSLNGEAGELFF
TRBJ1-1	TRBV7-9	TRBD1	CASRSKPGQRLAEAFF
TRBJ2-7	TRBV28	TRBD1	CASSFPTGGRGEQYF
TRBJ2-7	TRBV7-9	NA	CASSPWAYSYEQYF
TRBJ1-2	TRBV28	NA	CASRLSYSQNGYTF
TRBJ2-7	TRBV11-2	NA	CASSAQRQSGQYF
TRBJ2-3	TRBV6-6	NA	CASSLRQRGDTDTQYF
TRBJ1-4	TRBV9	NA	CASSVGGATNEKLFF
TRBJ1-5	TRBV6-5	NA	CASRLTGRDQPQHF
TRBJ1-5	TRBV28	TRBD1	CASRGTGLQPQHF
TRBJ2-3	TRBV5-1	NA	CASSLVIAADTQYF
TRBJ1-4	TRBV2	TRBD1	CASMRGQGEKLFF
TRBJ1-3	TRBV6-5	NA	CASSYSVPLTGNTIYF
TRBJ2-7	TRBV27	NA	CASSTVGLSYEQYF
TRBJ1-2	TRBV28	TRBD1	CASSRQGAGYTF
TRBJ1-2	TRBV2	NA	CASSLQGSDYGYTF
TRBJ2-3	TRBV7-9	NA	CASSQGQSTDTQYF
TRBJ1-2	TRBV27	NA	CASSPGASYGYTF
TRBJ2-5	TRBV10-3	TRBD2	CAIGSGGQETQYF
TRBJ1-5	TRBV11-1	NA	CASSLARDQPQHF
TRBJ1-3	TRBV19	NA	CASKLRGSGNTIYF
TRBJ2-1	TRBV28	TRBD2	CASSFEWGGGYNEQFF
TRBJ1-2	TRBV6-5	NA	CASSYNRRLYGYTF
TRBJ2-7	TRBV28	NA	CASSSSGARSYEQYF
TRBJ1-3	TRBV13	NA	CASSSSNSGGHIYF
TRBJ2-7	TRBV3-1/TRBV3-2	TRBD2	CASSRTSGGDYEQYF
TRBJ2-7	TRBV19	TRBD1	CASSLRTGTYEQYF
TRBJ1-6	TRBV5-1	NA	CASSPGTDLGGAPLHF
TRBJ1-5	TRBV27	NA	CASSFRDQPQHF
TRBJ2-7	TRBV28	NA	CASSLWDPYEQYF
TRBJ2-5	TRBV28	NA	CASSLVAAIPETQYF
TRBJ2-5	TRBV3-1/TRBV3-2	NA	CASSQAKITYRTHGETQYF
TRBJ2-2	TRBV7-9	NA	CASSLVRDTGELFF
TRBJ1-1	TRBV2	TRBD1	CASRLGQGGTEAFF
TRBJ2-5	TRBV21-1	NA	CAIWVVQETQYF
TRBJ2-1	TRBV5-8	TRBD2	CASSLGLAGYNEQFF
TRBJ2-5	TRBV3-1/TRBV3-2	NA	CASSQVGNRLETQYF
TRBJ2-1	TRBV11-1	TRBD2	CASSPLAGNYNEQFF